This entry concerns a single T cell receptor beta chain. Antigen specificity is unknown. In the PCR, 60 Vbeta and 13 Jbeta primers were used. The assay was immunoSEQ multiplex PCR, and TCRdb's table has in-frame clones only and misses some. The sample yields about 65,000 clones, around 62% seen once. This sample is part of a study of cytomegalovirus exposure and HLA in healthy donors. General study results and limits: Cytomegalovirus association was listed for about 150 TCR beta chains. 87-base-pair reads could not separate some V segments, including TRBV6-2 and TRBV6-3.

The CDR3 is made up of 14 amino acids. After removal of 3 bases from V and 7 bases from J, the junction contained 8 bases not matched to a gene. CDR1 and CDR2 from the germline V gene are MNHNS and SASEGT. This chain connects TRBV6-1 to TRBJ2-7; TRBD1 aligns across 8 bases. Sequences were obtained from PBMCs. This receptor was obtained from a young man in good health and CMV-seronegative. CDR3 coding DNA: TGTGCCAGCAGTGAGATTGGGACAGGAGAGGAGCAGTACTTC. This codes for CASSEIGTGEEQYF.